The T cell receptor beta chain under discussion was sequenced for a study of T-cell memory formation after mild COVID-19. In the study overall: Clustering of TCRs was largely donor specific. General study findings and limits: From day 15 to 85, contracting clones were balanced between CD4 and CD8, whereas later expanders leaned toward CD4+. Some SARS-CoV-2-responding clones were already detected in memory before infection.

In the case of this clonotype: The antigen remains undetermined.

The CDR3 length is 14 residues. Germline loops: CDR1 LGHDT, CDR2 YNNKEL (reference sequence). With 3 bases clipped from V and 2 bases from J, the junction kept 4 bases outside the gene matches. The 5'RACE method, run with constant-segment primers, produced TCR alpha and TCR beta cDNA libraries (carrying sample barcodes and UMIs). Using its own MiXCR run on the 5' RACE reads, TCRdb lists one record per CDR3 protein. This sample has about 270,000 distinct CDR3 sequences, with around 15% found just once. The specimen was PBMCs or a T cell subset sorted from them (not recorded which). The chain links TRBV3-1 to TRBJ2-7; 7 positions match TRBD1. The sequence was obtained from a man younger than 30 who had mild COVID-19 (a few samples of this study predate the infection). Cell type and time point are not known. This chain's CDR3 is CASSQYGTAYEQYF. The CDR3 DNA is TGTGCCAGCAGCCAGTACGGGACAGCCTACGAGCAGTACTTC.